Here is one T cell receptor (beta chain) with its context. The data were obtained in a study of OX40 agonist ivuxolimab in advanced cancers. Germline CDR1 SGHRS, CDR2 YFSETQ. The CDR3 runs to 14 residues. Trimming shortened V by 5 bases and J by 0 bases, and 9 bases separated the two germline ends. Repertoires were generated with immunoSEQ multiplex PCR, while TCRdb's copy carries only in-frame clones and drops some. The table lists 67,000 or so clones, about 88% of them singletons. The genes are TRBV5-1 and TRBJ1-5; D gene uncertain. The specimen comprised CD4+ or CD8+ T cells sorted from blood, sampled in a trial of the OX40 agonist ivuxolimab. This TCR was sampled from an adult with an advanced solid tumor such as melanoma, head and neck, liver or kidney cancer. For the CDR3, the DNA is TGCGCCAGCAGACCTACGTATAGCAATCAGCCCCAGCATTTT. Translated, it gives CASRPTYSNQPQHF.